Described below is a single T cell receptor beta chain sequence and its context. Germline values: CDR1 MGHRA, CDR2 YSYEKL. The CDR3 runs to 13 residues. Trimming shortened V by 0 bases and J by 8 bases, and 10 bases separated the two germline ends. The sample originates from a study of CD4 and CD8 cells across lung adenocarcinoma regions. TCRdb reanalysed the PCR reads using MiXCR and keeps one entry per CDR3 protein. This sample has nearly 4,000 distinct CDR3 sequences, with about 51% found just once. Localized lung adenocarcinoma, a non-small cell lung cancer, affected the donors. The sequenced sample consisted of CD4+ T cells from the margin of a lung tumor. This receptor was obtained from a female donor with lung adenocarcinoma. The CD4 and CD8 labels of this study may be unreliable. V gene TRBV4-1 combines with J gene TRBJ1-2; D remains unclear. This CDR3 reads CASSQDKVEGYTF. Written as DNA, the CDR3 is TGCGCCAGCAGCCAAGATAAAGTTGAGGGCTACACCTTC.